The 2 T cell receptor beta chains reported below all come from one sample, sequenced in a study of brain metastases from non-small cell lung cancer. Using immunoSEQ multiplex PCR, the repertoire was profiled, and TCRdb retains in-frame clones only, with some absent. Here the sample spans roughly 2,300 clones, about 84% being singletons. Input material: tumor-adjacent normal tissue. Receptors were obtained from a donor at least 40 years old with non-small cell lung cancer.

V gene TRBV2 combines with J gene TRBJ1-6; no reliable D call. Germline values: CDR1 SNHLY, CDR2 FYNNEI. The length of the CDR3 is 15 residues. V gave up 3 bases and J gave up 0 bases, with 6 bases separating them. DNA for the CDR3: TGTGCCAGCAGTGATTCGAGCTCCTATAATTCACCCCTCCACTTT. As protein: CASSDSSSYNSPLHF.

The chain recombines TRBV9 with TRBJ2-2, with D perhaps TRBD1 or TRBD2 (5 bases each). Germline values: CDR1 SGDLS, CDR2 YYNGEE. Trimming cost V 3 bases and J 5 bases, with 14 bases left between them. CDR3 size: 15 residues. The CDR3 region is CASSAGPRPTGELFF. In DNA, the CDR3 is TGTGCCAGCAGCGCGGGACCTAGGCCTACCGGGGAGCTGTTTTTT.